Listed here are 23 T cell receptor beta chains from one sample, sequenced in a study of a mutant IDH1 vaccine in newly diagnosed glioma. Their target antigens are unknown. Time point meaning: week 5, during vaccination. Vaccination used 300 ug of mutant IDH1 20-mer peptide per dose, with topical imiquimod. The assay was immunoSEQ multiplex PCR, and TCRdb's table has in-frame clones only and misses some. Of 27,000 or so clones listed, 70% to 85% were seen once; the top ten hold 6.5% to 7.5%. Source: PBMCs, taken from a glioma patient whose treatment included an IDH1 peptide vaccine. These receptors were collected from a man in his forties or fifties with glioma. Some clones in this sample may be carry-over from other donors' samples.

The V call is TRBV18, the J call TRBJ2-7; D is tentatively TRBD1 or TRBD2 (5 bases each). CDR1 and CDR2 (germline): KGHSH, LQKENI. V was pared by 6 bases and J by 3 bases, with 15 bases between. The CDR3 sequence is 14 residues long. The CDR3 nucleotides read TGTGCCAGCTCCAGGGACCGAACAAACTACGAGCAGTACTTC. The encoded protein is CASSRDRTNYEQYF.

This clone was counted between two and nine times. The chain uses TRBV7-6 and TRBJ1-1; D not certain. The germline V gene has CDR1 SGHVS and CDR2 FNYEAQ. CDR3 length equals 12 residues. Trimming removed 1 base from V and 7 bases from J, with 7 bases in between. In nucleotides, the CDR3 is TGTGCCAGCAGCTTAGGGGCAGGTGAAGCTTTCTTT. Protein product: CASSLGAGEAFF.

This clone was seen a handful of times. This sequence joins TRBV4-1 and TRBJ1-1; D is unclear. This CDR3 contains 12 residues. In germline, CDR1 is MGHRA, CDR2 YSYEKL. With 0 bases removed from V and 8 bases from J, the gap between germline ends came to 7 bases. The CDR3 here is CASSQDIREAFF. The CDR3 coding sequence is TGCGCCAGCAGCCAAGACATCAGGGAAGCTTTCTTT.

This clone was seen a single time. The rearrangement joins TRBV2 to TRBJ1-4, with TRBD1 matching over 8 bases. The CDR3 length is 14 residues. Germline V gene lookup returns CDR1 SNHLY and CDR2 FYNNEI. V lost 6 bases and J lost 5; bases outside the gene matches: 5. CDR3 loop: CASSWGTGNEKLFF. CDR3 bases: TGTGCCAGCAGCTGGGGGACAGGAAATGAAAAACTGTTTTTT.

This clone was seen just once. The chain carries TRBV7-2 and TRBJ1-2, with 8 bases that match TRBD1. Germline CDR1 reads SGHTA; CDR2 reads FQGNSA. This CDR3 contains 16 residues. Trimming took 1 base from V and 8 from J; bases not matched to a gene: 12. The CDR3 reads CASSLGGGQGARGYTF. As DNA, the CDR3 is TGTGCCAGCAGCTTAGGGGGGGGCCAGGGGGCAAGGGGCTACACCTTC.

CDR3: CASSLGTGASPLHF. CDR3 nucleotides: TGTGCCAGCAGCCTCGGGACAGGAGCTTCACCCCTCCACTTT. The chain carries TRBV11-2 and TRBJ1-6, with 8 bases matching TRBD1. This CDR3 contains 14 residues. J gave up 9 bases and V 5 bases, and 6 bases lay outside the gene matches. Germline CDR1 reads SGHAT; CDR2 reads FQNNGV.

V and J are TRBV5-4 and TRBJ2-7; 8 positions match TRBD1. Germline V CDR1 and CDR2: SGHNT, YYREEE (reference sequence). The CDR3 loop spans 15 amino acids. V shed 2 bases and J 5 bases; nucleotides not matched to a gene: 9. The DNA for the CDR3 is TGTGCCAGCAGCTTCCGGCGGACAGGGTCGGACGAGCAGTACTTC. This sequence encodes CASSFRRTGSDEQYF.

The rearrangement joins TRBV6-5 to TRBJ1-1; 7 bases match TRBD1. Trimming cost V 6 bases and J 4 bases; bases outside gene matches: 8. The CDR3 totals 14 residues. Per germline, CDR1 MNHEY and CDR2 SVGAGI. The CDR3: CASRRYQGGTEAFF. DNA of the CDR3: TGTGCCAGCAGACGATACCAGGGGGGCACTGAAGCTTTCTTT.

The chain joins TRBV30 to TRBJ1-1; tentative D call: TRBD1 (5 bases). Germline CDR1 reads GTSNPN; CDR2 reads SVGIG (reference sequence). CDR3 length equals 14 residues. V was clipped by 0 bases and J by 0 bases, with 8 bases between them. This CDR3 is CAWSVGAMNTEAFF. The CDR3 DNA sequence: TGTGCCTGGAGTGTAGGGGCCATGAACACTGAAGCTTTCTTT. The full variable domain, its missing parts supplied by reference TRBV30 and TRBJ1-1, is SQTIHQWPATLVQPVGSPLSLECTVEGTSNPNLYWYRQAAGRGLQLLFYSVGIGQISSEVPQNLSASRPQDRQFILSSKKLLLSDSGFYLCAWSVGAMNTEAFFGQGTRLTVV.

The rearrangement uses TRBV2 and TRBJ1-1, with D possibly matching TRBD1 (5 bases). V was cut by 6 bases and J by 0 bases, with 11 bases left in between. CDR1 is SNHLY, CDR2 FYNNEI, per germline. The CDR3 contains 14 residues. The CDR3 is CASRADSMNTEAFF. Written as DNA, the CDR3 is TGTGCCAGCAGGGCTGACAGCATGAACACTGAAGCTTTCTTT.

The chain combines TRBV7-8 with TRBJ1-5; possible D gene TRBD1, 5 bases. Germline V CDR1 and CDR2: SGHVS, FQNEAQ. Trimming took off 1 base at V and 7 bases at J, with 14 bases between the two ends. The CDR3 contains 15 residues. CDR3 nucleotides: TGTGCCAGCAGCTTAGATCTACAGGTTGGACAGCCCCAGCATTTT. This translates into CASSLDLQVGQPQHF. Drawing the rest from reference TRBV7-8 and TRBJ1-5, the complete variable domain is GAGVSQSPRYKVAKRGQDVALRCDPISGHVSLFWYQQALGQGPEFLTYFQNEAQLDKSGLPSDRFFAERPEGSVSTLKIQRTQQEDSAVYLCASSLDLQVGQPQHFGDGTRLSIL.

The V and J genes are TRBV5-1 and TRBJ1-4; TRBD1 matches 10 bases. Unmatched junction bases numbered 2, after V lost 2 bases and J lost 7 bases. The CDR3 length is 14 residues. In germline, CDR1 is SGHRS, CDR2 YFSETQ. In DNA, the CDR3 is TGCGCCAGCAGCTTTGGACAGGGGGGTGAAAAACTGTTTTTT. Encoded protein: CASSFGQGGEKLFF.

This clone was picked up a small number of times. The chain couples TRBV10-3 to TRBJ1-1, with D unresolved. Per the germline V gene, CDR1 is ENHRY and CDR2 is SYGVKD. CDR3 length equals 14 residues. V was clipped by 2 bases and J by 0 bases, with 7 bases between them. The CDR3 loop reads CAISEVHMNTEAFF. The CDR3 nucleotides read TGTGCCATCAGTGAGGTACATATGAACACTGAAGCTTTCTTT.

The chain uses TRBV29-1 and TRBJ1-1, with a tentative D call TRBD1 (5 bases). There are 14 residues in the CDR3. Germline CDR1 is SQVTM and CDR2 is ANQGSEA. Trimming shortened V by 4 bases and J by 4 bases, and 16 bases separated the two germline ends. This chain's CDR3 is CSVGGRGWGTEAFF. DNA for the CDR3: TGCAGCGTTGGTGGGAGGGGATGGGGCACTGAAGCTTTCTTT. The full variable domain, with the rest looked up from reference TRBV29-1 and TRBJ1-1, is SAVISQKPSRDICQRGTSLTIQCQVDSQVTMMFWYRQQPGQSLTLIATANQGSEATYESGFVIDKFPISRPNLTFSTLTVSNMSPEDSSIYLCSVGGRGWGTEAFFGQGTRLTVV.

The rearrangement joins TRBV7-8 to TRBJ2-7; maybe TRBD1 (6 bases). This CDR3 has 17 residues. CDR1 SGHVS and CDR2 FQNEAQ come from the germline V gene. V lost 3 bases and J 1 base, leaving 19 bases between the germline ends. The CDR3 sequence is CASSFFSGGQRSYEQYF. CDR3 nucleotide sequence: TGTGCCAGCAGCTTTTTCTCCGGCGGACAGCGGTCCTACGAGCAGTACTTC.

CDR3 nucleotides: TGTGCCAGCCTCCGTTCGGGCGGGAGATCCTACAATGAGCAGTTCTTC. Protein: CASLRSGGRSYNEQFF. The rearrangement joins TRBV19 to TRBJ2-1; the match to TRBD2 covers 7 bases. Germline trimming cut 9 bases from V and 1 base from J; bases unmatched to any gene: 12. From germline, CDR1 is LNHDA and CDR2 SQIVND (reference sequence). The CDR3 has 16 amino acids.

This chain connects TRBV7-7 to TRBJ2-7; D is unclear. The V end was cut by 5 bases, the J end by 1 base, with 9 bases between. CDR1 is SSHAT and CDR2 is FNYEAQ in the germline V gene (reference sequence). The CDR3 sequence is 13 residues long. The CDR3 nucleotides read TGTGCCAGCAGCACCCAGGAGTCCTACGAGCAGTACTTC. Translated: CASSTQESYEQYF.

This clone was found a few times. The CDR3 sequence: CASREGNYNSPLHF. The CDR3 DNA sequence: TGTGCCAGCAGGGAGGGGAACTATAATTCACCCCTCCACTTT. The chain combines TRBV5-4 with TRBJ1-6, with TRBD1 as a possible D gene (5 bases). Germline CDR1 is SGHNT and CDR2 is YYREEE (reference sequence). The CDR3 contains 14 residues. The ends were cut back, 5 bases at V and 3 bases at J, with 9 bases in the middle.

The J gene is TRBJ2-7, the V gene TRBV18, with 9 bases identical to TRBD1. V trimming: 4 bases; J trimming: 0 bases; junction bases outside the gene matches: 7. CDR3 length: 16 residues. Germline-derived CDR1 and CDR2 are KGHSH and LQKENI. CDR3 region: CASSRGTGFRSYEQYF. The CDR3 nucleotides read TGTGCCAGCTCACGCGGGACAGGGTTCCGCTCCTACGAGCAGTACTTC.

The V gene is TRBV13, the J gene TRBJ1-1; 8 positions match TRBD1. Per germline, CDR1 PRHDT and CDR2 FYEKMQ (reference sequence). The CDR3 extends over 16 amino acids. V lost 7 bases and J lost 4; bases outside the gene matches: 14. This chain's CDR3 is CASMDRATLISTEAFF. The CDR3 DNA follows: TGTGCCAGCATGGACAGGGCTACGTTGATTAGCACTGAAGCTTTCTTT.

The chain recombines TRBV5-5 with TRBJ2-7, with D tentatively TRBD2 (7 bases). Germline CDR1 and CDR2: SGHKS and YYEKEE (reference sequence). The CDR3 covers 14 residues. V was shortened by 2 bases and J by 6 bases, with 15 bases between the two germline ends. In DNA form, the CDR3 reads TGTGCCAGCAGCTTTCGGGGGGCCCAGTCCGAGCAGTACTTC. Its protein is CASSFRGAQSEQYF.

The chain employs TRBV5-1 and TRBJ1-1; weak D call: TRBD1 (5 bases). Germline V gene sequence: CDR1 SGHRS, CDR2 YFSETQ. CDR3 size: 13 residues. V shed 4 bases and J shed 0 bases, with 7 bases lying between them. The CDR3 protein is CASSGGVNTEAFF. CDR3 bases: TGCGCCAGCAGCGGAGGGGTGAACACTGAAGCTTTCTTT.

The V gene is TRBV13, the J gene TRBJ1-4; D is uncertain. V was cut by 4 bases and J by 3 bases, with 9 bases left in between. CDR3 length equals 14 residues. Germline values: CDR1 PRHDT, CDR2 FYEKMQ (reference sequence). CDR3 DNA sequence: TGTGCCAGCAGCTCCAGCCGGGCTAATGAAAAACTGTTTTTT. Its protein product is CASSSSRANEKLFF.